Here is one TCR beta chain with its context. Its cognate antigen is unknown. This CDR3 is 13 amino acids long. Germline CDR1 reads LNHDA; CDR2 reads SQIVND (reference sequence). The V gene lost 9 bases and the J gene lost 0 bases, with 11 bases spanning the gap. These data originate in a study of cytomegalovirus exposure and HLA in healthy donors. In the study overall: Sequencing of about 179 million T cells in an earlier analysis found 100 million to 140 million unique TCR beta sequences.

The study's findings and limits: Rare sequences made up most TCRs, while some public TCRs were found in many donors.

Researchers ran the PCR with 60 Vbeta and 13 Jbeta primers. Clones were read by immunoSEQ multiplex PCR, and TCRdb kept only the in-frame ones, dropping some. Among about 120,000 clones listed, 60% to 75% were seen once. This TCR derives from a woman between 40 and 55 years old in good health and CMV-seropositive. The rearrangement links TRBV19 to TRBJ1-1, with no clear D. Sequencing was done on a sample of PBMCs. In DNA form, the CDR3 reads TGTGCCAGCAACTCTCAGGTGAACACTGAAGCTTTCTTT. Encoded protein: CASNSQVNTEAFF. The full variable domain, rest sourced from reference TRBV19 and TRBJ1-1, is DGGITQSPKYLFRKEGQNVTLSCEQNLNHDAMYWYRQDPGQGLRLIYYSQIVNDFQKGDIAEGYSVSREKKESFPLTVTSAQKNPTAFYLCASNSQVNTEAFFGQGTRLTVV.